These 15 T cell receptor beta chains were sequenced from one sample in a study of cytomegalovirus exposure and HLA in healthy donors. Primers: 60 Vbeta forward and 13 Jbeta reverse. Profiling relied on immunoSEQ multiplex PCR, and the TCRdb table lists in-frame clones only, not all of them. The profile covers some 190,000 clones, with approximately 80% appearing a single time and about 1.2% taken by the ten largest. Sequenced material: PBMCs. These receptors were collected from a boy between 2 and 10 years old in good health and CMV-seronegative.

This clone was counted a few times. The chain uses TRBV7-9 and TRBJ1-2; D is unresolved. CDR1 is SEHNR, CDR2 FQNEAQ, per germline (reference sequence). The V and J ends lost 2 bases and 4 bases respectively, with 11 bases between them. The CDR3 length is 14 residues. The CDR3 region is CASSLSSPSYGYTF. Written as DNA, the CDR3 is TGTGCCAGCAGCTTAAGTTCGCCGAGCTATGGCTACACCTTC.

The chain links TRBV9 to TRBJ1-2; D ambiguous. Looked up from germline, CDR1 is SGDLS and CDR2 is YYNGEE. V was shortened by 4 bases and J by 2 bases, with 9 bases between the two germline ends. The length of the CDR3 is 13 residues. CDR3 region: CASSQTENYGYTF. The CDR3 coding sequence is TGTGCCAGCAGCCAAACAGAGAACTATGGCTACACCTTC.

This rearrangement joins TRBV5-1 to TRBJ1-1, with TRBD1 identical over 8 bases. The J segment lost 2 bases and the V segment lost 3 bases, leaving 9 bases of the junction unmatched. The germline V gene has CDR1 SGHRS and CDR2 YFSETQ. The CDR3 length is 16 residues. CDR3: CASSSRQGTLNTEAFF. CDR3 sequence (DNA): TGCGCCAGCAGCTCGAGACAGGGGACTCTAAACACTGAAGCTTTCTTT.

The rearrangement uses TRBV11-3 and TRBJ1-1; D unclear. The CDR3 extends over 15 amino acids. V lost 0 bases and J 3 bases, leaving 11 bases between the germline ends. Germline-derived CDR1 and CDR2 are SGHNT and YENEEA. The CDR3 DNA reads as TGTGCCAGCAGCTTAGACTCTAAGGCGGACACTGAAGCTTTCTTT. This codes for CASSLDSKADTEAFF.

This chain links TRBV7-9 with TRBJ1-1; D uncertain. CDR1 and CDR2 (germline): SEHNR, FQNEAQ (reference sequence). This CDR3 contains 15 residues. Deletions cut 6 bases from V and 0 bases from J, with 14 bases between. The CDR3, as DNA: TGTGCCAGCAGGAAACATGGCACATTGAACACTGAAGCTTTCTTT. Translation gives CASRKHGTLNTEAFF.

This clone was recorded only once. The gene calls are TRBV9 and TRBJ2-7, with TRBD1 identical over 8 bases. From germline, CDR1 is SGDLS and CDR2 YYNGEE. The CDR3 covers 15 residues. V was pared by 3 bases and J by 1 base, with 6 bases of the junction left unmatched. CDR3 sequence (DNA): TGTGCCAGCAGCGCTGGGACAGGACCATCCTACGAGCAGTACTTC. It is translated as CASSAGTGPSYEQYF.

V and J are TRBV19 and TRBJ1-1; D not resolved. Trimming pared 4 bases from V and 0 bases from J, leaving 9 bases between. The CDR3 spans 14 residues. The germline CDR1 and CDR2 sequences are LNHDA and SQIVND (reference sequence). CDR3 region: CASSNQVLNTEAFF. The CDR3 region has the DNA TGTGCCAGTAGTAACCAGGTTCTGAACACTGAAGCTTTCTTT.

The chain carries TRBV2 and TRBJ2-5, with 8 bases aligning to TRBD1. The CDR3 spans 15 residues. Germline V gene data show CDR1 as SNHLY and CDR2 as FYNNEI. Germline trimming cut 5 bases from V and 2 bases from J; bases unmatched to any gene: 7. CDR3 region: CASSQGQGKQETQYF. The DNA for the CDR3 is TGTGCCAGCAGTCAAGGACAGGGAAAACAAGAGACCCAGTACTTC.

About this clone: The junction shows a germline mismatch at one end, possibly a read error. The chain carries TRBV27 and TRBJ1-4, with 9 bases aligning to TRBD1. CDR1 is MNHEY, CDR2 SMNVEV, per germline (reference sequence). The CDR3 runs to 15 residues. CDR3 residues: CASSLPRDRVCKTVF. The CDR3 region has the DNA TGTGCCAGCAGTTTACCCCGGGACAGGGTATGTAAAACTGTTTTT.

The chain combines TRBV9 with TRBJ2-5; D gene unclear. V was clipped by 2 bases and J by 5 bases, with 19 bases between them. The CDR3 covers 16 residues. Germline CDR1 is SGDLS and CDR2 is YYNGEE. The CDR3 sequence is CASSVSGRAVRETQYF. The CDR3 DNA is TGTGCCAGCAGCGTTTCCGGTCGTGCGGTTCGGGAGACCCAGTACTTC.

In its sample, this clone was seen once. The chain couples TRBV5-1 to TRBJ1-1; TRBD1 agrees at 8 bases. J was trimmed by 4 bases and V by 0 bases; bases with no gene match: 2. This CDR3 is built from 14 residues. The germline CDR1 and CDR2 sequences are SGHRS and YFSETQ. The CDR3 DNA follows: TGCGCCAGCAGCTTGGGGACAGGGAGCACTGAAGCTTTCTTT. Translation: CASSLGTGSTEAFF.

The chain carries TRBV7-2 and TRBJ1-1; 7 nucleotides match TRBD1. The CDR3 spans 15 residues. Unmatched junction bases numbered 6, after V lost 2 bases and J lost 3 bases. CDR1 SGHTA and CDR2 FQGNSA come from the germline V gene. In nucleotides, the CDR3 is TGTGCCAGCAGCTTAATACCGACAGGGCACACTGAAGCTTTCTTT. This translates into CASSLIPTGHTEAFF. Using reference TRBV7-2 and TRBJ1-1 for the parts outside the CDR3, the full variable domain is GAGVSQSPSNKVTEKGKDVELRCDPISGHTALYWYRQSLGQGLEFLIYFQGNSAPDKSGLPSDRFSAERTGGSVSTLTIQRTQQEDSAVYLCASSLIPTGHTEAFFGQGTRLTVV.

The V and J genes are TRBV14 and TRBJ2-1; 12 bases match TRBD1. The CDR3 totals 15 residues. V lost 5 bases to trimming and J lost 8 bases; unmatched junction nucleotides: 7. Germline assignment: CDR1 SGHDN and CDR2 FVKESK. CDR3 sequence (DNA): TGTGCCAGCAGCGCGACCGGGACAGGGGGCGATGAGCAGTTCTTC. Its protein product is CASSATGTGGDEQFF.

The chain is built from TRBV2 and TRBJ2-7; TRBD2 might be the D (6 bases). The V end was cut by 3 bases, the J end by 3 bases, with 12 bases between. Germline CDR1 reads SNHLY; CDR2 reads FYNNEI. CDR3 length equals 14 residues. The DNA for the CDR3 is TGTGCCAGCAGTGAGCCCCGGGAGAGCTACGAGCAGTACTTC. This translates into CASSEPRESYEQYF. The whole variable domain, filled in from reference TRBV2 and TRBJ2-7, reads EPEVTQTPSHQVTQMGQEVILRCVPISNHLYFYWYRQILGQKVEFLVSFYNNEISEKSEIFDDQFSVERPDGSNFTLKIRSTKLEDSAMYFCASSEPRESYEQYFGPGTRLTVT.

This sequence joins TRBV4-1 and TRBJ1-4, with 8 bases lining up with TRBD1. Trimming removed 4 bases from V and 0 bases from J; junction bases left unmatched: 4. The CDR3 consists of 16 residues. Per the germline V gene, CDR1 is MGHRA and CDR2 is YSYEKL. The CDR3 DNA reads TGCGCCAGCAGCCCCGGACAGGGTCCAACTAATGAAAAACTGTTTTTT. Translating gives CASSPGQGPTNEKLFF.